A selection of T cell receptor beta chains follows, all from one sample in a study of CD8+ T cells in alopecia areata. This table comes from immunoSEQ multiplex PCR, and its TCRdb copy is limited to in-frame clones, with some not included. Here the sample spans roughly 250,000 clones, about three fifths being singletons. Sequences were derived from CD4+ T cells sorted from blood, sampled at week 52, from a patient treated with tofacitinib. These receptors originate from a human donor with alopecia areata. Each CDR3 is given with its conserved first and last residue. A D gene is named only where the DNA matches it firmly. The size field is filled for only some rows; it gives once, few, many or a size class.

v_gene,abundance,d_gene,j_gene,CDR3nt,CDR3aa
TRBV30,NA,NA,TRBJ1-6,TGTGCCTGGAGTTTGTCCATCTATAATTCACCCCTCCACTTT,CAWSLSIYNSPLHF
TRBV19,NA,NA,TRBJ1-2,TGTGCCAGTAGTATAGCTGGGGAGAACTATGGCTACACCTTC,CASSIAGENYGYTF
TRBV11-2,few,TRBD2,TRBJ2-7,TGTGCCAGCAGCTTAGTCGCTAGCGGGGCCCACTCCTACGAGCAGTACTTC,CASSLVASGAHSYEQYF
TRBV7-8,NA,TRBD2,TRBJ2-1,TGTGCCAGCAGCAGACTAGCGGGGGGGCAGGCTGAGCAGTTCTTC,CASSRLAGGQAEQFF
TRBV5-6,NA,NA,TRBJ2-4,TGTGCCAGCAGCTTGTTAGGGACTCTAGCCAAAAACATTCAGTACTTC,CASSLLGTLAKNIQYF
TRBV4-3,NA,NA,TRBJ1-1,TGCGCCAGCAGCCAAGATTTACCCAGCCGCAGGGAAAGTCTGGGAGCTTTCTTT,CASSQDLPSRRESLGAFF
TRBV7-6,once,TRBD1,TRBJ1-6,TGTGCCAGCAGCTCCTACCCTGGACAGGCGACTAATTCACCCCTCCACTTT,CASSSYPGQATNSPLHF
TRBV27,NA,TRBD1,TRBJ1-2,TGTGCCAGACCGACCAGGGGGACAGGGTATCACTATGGCTACACCTTC,CARPTRGTGYHYGYTF
TRBV2,NA,NA,TRBJ1-5,TGTGCCAGTAGTCAACGAACCAATCAGCCCCAGCATTTT,CASSQRTNQPQHF
TRBV7-2,many,TRBD2,TRBJ2-1,TGTGCCAGCAGCCTGGCCGGGACTAGCGGGGGGCCATTCAATGAGCAGTTCTTC,CASSLAGTSGGPFNEQFF
TRBV29-1,NA,TRBD1,TRBJ1-1,TGCAGCGTTGTAAGGGGGCTAAACACTGAAGCTTTCTTT,CSVVRGLNTEAFF
TRBV5-4,NA,TRBD1,TRBJ2-5,TGTGCCAGCAGCTCCCCGACAGGGCCACAAGAGACCCAGTACTTC,CASSSPTGPQETQYF
TRBV29-1,NA,TRBD1,TRBJ2-2,TGCAGCGTTATGGGACAGGCACTCACCGGGGAGCTGTTTTTT,CSVMGQALTGELFF
TRBV5-1,once,NA,TRBJ2-5,TGCGCCAGCAGCTTGCTCCACAGGGAAGCGGAGACCCAGTACTTC,CASSLLHREAETQYF
TRBV5-1,NA,NA,TRBJ1-2,TGCGCCAGCAGATGGGACGCGGGCTATGGCTACACCTTC,CASRWDAGYGYTF
TRBV30,NA,NA,TRBJ1-1,TGTGCCTGGAGTGTATCCCGGGGCACTGAAGCTTTCTTT,CAWSVSRGTEAFF
TRBV9,NA,TRBD1,TRBJ1-2,TGTGCCAGCAGCGTTATAGGGGGCCATGGCTACACCTTC,CASSVIGGHGYTF
TRBV4-2,once,TRBD1,TRBJ1-1,TGTGCCAGCAGCCACGACAGGGGAGTTGGTGAAGCTTTCTTT,CASSHDRGVGEAFF
TRBV7-2,few,TRBD2,TRBJ2-3,TGTGCCAGCAGCTTAGTCGCTAGCGGGGGGGCCGTAGATACGCAGTATTTT,CASSLVASGGAVDTQYF
TRBV30,NA,NA,TRBJ2-2,TGTGCCTGGAGCCCCGGGACGCTCTTTACCGGGGAGCTGTTTTTT,CAWSPGTLFTGELFF
TRBV4-1,NA,NA,TRBJ1-2,TGCGCCAGCAGCCAAGAAGGGTCCTATGGCTACACCTTC,CASSQEGSYGYTF
TRBV5-1,NA,NA,TRBJ1-2,TGCGCCAGCAGCTTGATTCCAGGAGGTGATGGCTACACCTTC,CASSLIPGGDGYTF
TRBV18,NA,TRBD1,TRBJ1-6,TGTGCCAGCTCACCACCGGGACAGGGGAACTCACCCCTCCACTTT,CASSPPGQGNSPLHF
TRBV30,NA,TRBD1,TRBJ1-1,TGTGCCTGGAGTACCACAGGGGGCACTGAAGCTTTCTTT,CAWSTTGGTEAFF
TRBV30,NA,TRBD1,TRBJ1-5,TGTGCCTGGAGTCGGGACAGGGGATTTTTGGGCAATCAGCCCCAGCATTTT,CAWSRDRGFLGNQPQHF
TRBV6-5,NA,TRBD2,TRBJ2-3,TGTGCCAGCAGTTACGGAGCGGGGCGGGCAGATACGCAGTATTTT,CASSYGAGRADTQYF
TRBV7-2,NA,NA,TRBJ2-7,TGTGCCAGCAGTCCGGGACGAGAGCTCGAGCAGTACTTC,CASSPGRELEQYF